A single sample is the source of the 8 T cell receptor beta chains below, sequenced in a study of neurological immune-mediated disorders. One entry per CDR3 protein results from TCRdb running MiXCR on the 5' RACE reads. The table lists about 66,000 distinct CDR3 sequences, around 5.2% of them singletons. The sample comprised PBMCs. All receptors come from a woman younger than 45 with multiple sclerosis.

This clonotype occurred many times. CDR3 sequence reads: CASSRHGGQETQYF. The CDR3 nucleotides are TGTGCCAGCAGCCGCCACGGGGGCCAAGAGACCCAGTACTTC. V is TRBV7-2 and J is TRBJ2-5; perhaps TRBD2 as D (6 bases). V lost 5 bases and J lost 1, with 11 bases in between. Germline CDR1 and CDR2: SGHTA and FQGNSA. The CDR3 is 14 amino acids.

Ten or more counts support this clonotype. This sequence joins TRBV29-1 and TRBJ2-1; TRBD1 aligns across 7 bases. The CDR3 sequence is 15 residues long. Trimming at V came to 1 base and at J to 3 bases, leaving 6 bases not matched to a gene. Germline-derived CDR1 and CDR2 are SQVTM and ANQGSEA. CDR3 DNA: TGCAGCGTTGAAGGGACGGGACAGAACTACAATGAGCAGTTCTTC. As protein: CSVEGTGQNYNEQFF.

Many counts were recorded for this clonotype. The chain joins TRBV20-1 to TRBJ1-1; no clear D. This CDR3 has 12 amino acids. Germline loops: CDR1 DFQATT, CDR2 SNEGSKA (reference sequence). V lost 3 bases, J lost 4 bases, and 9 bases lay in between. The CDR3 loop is CSASSVGTEAFF. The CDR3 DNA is TGCAGTGCTAGTTCGGTCGGCACTGAAGCTTTCTTT.

The CDR3 sequence: CASRPSSGVGAGEQYF. DNA of the CDR3: TGTGCCAGCAGACCTTCAAGCGGGGTAGGAGCTGGGGAGCAGTACTTC. The gene calls are TRBV6-5 and TRBJ2-7; TRBD2 agrees at 7 bases. The V segment lost 6 bases and the J segment 7 bases; nucleotides outside the gene matches: 18. The CDR3 is 16 residues long. Germline-derived CDR1 and CDR2 are MNHEY and SVGAGI.

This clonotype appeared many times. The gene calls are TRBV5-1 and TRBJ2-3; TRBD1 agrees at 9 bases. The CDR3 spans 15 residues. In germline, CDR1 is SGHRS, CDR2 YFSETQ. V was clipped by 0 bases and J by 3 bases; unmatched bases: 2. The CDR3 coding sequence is TGCGCCAGCAGCTTGGGGGACAGGGAGACAGATACGCAGTATTTT. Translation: CASSLGDRETDTQYF.

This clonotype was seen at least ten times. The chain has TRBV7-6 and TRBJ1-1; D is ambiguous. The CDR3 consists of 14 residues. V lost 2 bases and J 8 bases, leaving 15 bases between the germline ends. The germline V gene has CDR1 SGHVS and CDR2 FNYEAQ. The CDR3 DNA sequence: TGTGCCAGCAGCTTAATCTATGGAACTACCGAAGCTTTCTTT. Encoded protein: CASSLIYGTTEAFF.

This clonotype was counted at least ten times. The DNA of the CDR3 is TGTGCCAGCAGTTTATCCGGGGAGGGGAAGACAGATACGCAGTATTTT. This gives the protein CASSLSGEGKTDTQYF. The rearrangement uses TRBV27 and TRBJ2-3; TRBD2 aligns across 7 bases. Germline assignment: CDR1 MNHEY and CDR2 SMNVEV (reference sequence). The CDR3 loop spans 16 amino acids. With V trimmed by 0 bases and J by 3 bases, 6 bases remained unmatched.

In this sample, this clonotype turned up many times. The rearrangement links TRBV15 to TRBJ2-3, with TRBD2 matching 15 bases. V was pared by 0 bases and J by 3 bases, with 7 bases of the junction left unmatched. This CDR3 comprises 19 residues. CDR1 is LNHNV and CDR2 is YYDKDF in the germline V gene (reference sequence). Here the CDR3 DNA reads TGTGCCACCAGCAGAGATGGACTAGCGGGGGGGGCGGTGACAGATACGCAGTATTTT. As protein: CATSRDGLAGGAVTDTQYF.